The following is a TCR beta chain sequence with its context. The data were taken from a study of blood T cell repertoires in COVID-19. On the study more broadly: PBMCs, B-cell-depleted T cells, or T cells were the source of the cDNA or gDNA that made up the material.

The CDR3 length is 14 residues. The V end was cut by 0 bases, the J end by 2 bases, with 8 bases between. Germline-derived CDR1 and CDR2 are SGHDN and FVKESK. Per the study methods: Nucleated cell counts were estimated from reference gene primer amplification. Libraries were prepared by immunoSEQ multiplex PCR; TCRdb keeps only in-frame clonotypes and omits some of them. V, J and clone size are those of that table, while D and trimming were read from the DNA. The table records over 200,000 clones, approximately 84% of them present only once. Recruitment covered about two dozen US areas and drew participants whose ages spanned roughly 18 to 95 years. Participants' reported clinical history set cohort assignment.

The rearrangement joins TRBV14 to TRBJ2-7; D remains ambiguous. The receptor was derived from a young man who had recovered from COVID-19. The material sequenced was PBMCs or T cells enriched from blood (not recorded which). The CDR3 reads CASSQELTAYEQYF. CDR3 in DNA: TGTGCCAGCAGCCAAGAGCTCACAGCCTACGAGCAGTACTTC. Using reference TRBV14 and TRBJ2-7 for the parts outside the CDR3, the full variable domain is EAGVTQFPSHSVIEKGQTVTLRCDPISGHDNLYWYRRVMGKEIKFLLHFVKESKQDESGMPNNRFLAERTGGTYSTLKVQPAELEDSGVYFCASSQELTAYEQYFGPGTRLTVT.